This paragraph reports one TCR beta chain. Its antigen is not identified. The CDR3 spans 16 residues. This sample is drawn from a study of monozygotic twins with inflammatory bowel disease. Findings and caveats of the study: Repertoire similarity did not differ between concordant and discordant twins, possibly owing to limited power.

TCRdb reprocessed the 5' RACE reads; each CDR3 protein has one entry and no DNA is given. This specimen shows more than 95,000 distinct CDR3 sequences; the ten leading clones hold approximately 1.8%. V is TRBV12-3 or TRBV12-4 and J is TRBJ2-7; TCRdb picks TRBD1, but there is no DNA to check that call. The clonotype was recovered from a human donor with ulcerative colitis or Crohn's disease, or a healthy co-twin of an affected twin (not recorded which). Sequencing was done on a sample of blood. The CDR3 protein is CASSPRDRANSYEQYF.